A single sample is the source of the 23 T cell receptor beta chains below, sequenced in a study of blood T cells in healthy people across ages. With a J-beta primer mix and a sample-barcoded 5' primer, a second PCR ran about 7 to 12 cycles. TCRdb re-called the 5' RACE reads with MiXCR, one entry per CDR3 protein. This sample has hundreds of thousands of distinct CDR3 sequences, with roughly 43% found just once. Sequenced: blood. These TCRs come from a man of 80 years or more in good health.

The genes are TRBV27 and TRBJ1-2; TRBD1 aligns across 12 bases. The trim removed 8 bases at V and 7 bases at J, leaving 8 bases unmatched. Per germline, CDR1 MNHEY and CDR2 SMNVEV (reference sequence). This CDR3 is 14 amino acids long. DNA of the CDR3: TGTGCCAGCCTTCCCGGGACAGGGGGCTCTGGCTACACCTTC. Its protein product is CASLPGTGGSGYTF.

This clonotype was counted a few times. The genes are TRBV30 and TRBJ2-4; no clear D. The J call may be faulty, since TRBJ2-7 better matches the DNA end. Germline lookup yields CDR1 GTSNPN and CDR2 SVGIG (reference sequence). This CDR3 has 13 residues. CDR3 bases: TGTGCCTGGGACGCCGCGGAGACCTACGAGCAGTACTTC. This codes for CAWDAAETYEQYF.

This clonotype has only a few counts. The chain carries TRBV20-1 and TRBJ2-3; 11 nucleotides agree with TRBD1. The trim removed 0 bases at V and 5 bases at J, leaving 4 bases unmatched. The germline gives CDR1 DFQATT, CDR2 SNEGSKA (reference sequence). The CDR3 has 15 amino acids. The CDR3 reads CSARDGQGAEDTQYF. The CDR3 DNA sequence: TGCAGTGCTAGAGATGGACAGGGGGCCGAAGATACGCAGTATTTT.

The rearrangement joins TRBV29-1 to TRBJ2-1, with unresolved D. Germline V lookup: CDR1 SQVTM, CDR2 ANQGSEA. The CDR3 runs 13 residues. Trimming pared 4 bases from V and 1 base from J, leaving 8 bases between. CDR3 amino acids: CSVGQLSYNEQFF. For the CDR3, the DNA is TGCAGCGTTGGGCAGTTGTCCTACAATGAGCAGTTCTTC.

CDR3 nucleotides: TGTGCCAGCAGAAAAGGACTAGCGGGGCATTCTAGCACAGATACGCAGTATTTT. This translates into CASRKGLAGHSSTDTQYF. The chain links TRBV6-1 to TRBJ2-3, with 12 bases matching TRBD2. The CDR3 has 18 residues. J gave up 0 bases and V 6 bases, and 10 bases lay outside the gene matches. CDR1 and CDR2 from the germline V gene are MNHNS and SASEGT.

This clonotype occurred a few times. The V gene is TRBV5-5, the J gene TRBJ2-7; 11 positions match TRBD2. Germline V gene sequence: CDR1 SGHKS, CDR2 YYEKEE (reference sequence). The CDR3 loop spans 16 amino acids. V was clipped by 2 bases and J by 7 bases; unmatched bases: 11. CDR3 coding DNA: TGTGCCAGCAGCTTCTTAACTAGCGGGAGTAACGTTGAGCAGTACTTC. This gives the protein CASSFLTSGSNVEQYF. The full variable domain, with the rest looked up from reference TRBV5-5 and TRBJ2-7, is DAGVTQSPTHLIKTRGQQVTLRCSPISGHKSVSWYQQVLGQGPQFIFQYYEKEERGRGNFPDRFSARQFPNYSSELNVNALLLGDSALYLCASSFLTSGSNVEQYFGPGTRLTVT.

The rearrangement uses TRBV28 and TRBJ2-7; D perhaps matches TRBD1 (6 bases). The CDR3 runs to 16 residues. Trimming shortened V by 2 bases and J by 9 bases, and 23 bases separated the two germline ends. The germline gives CDR1 MDHEN, CDR2 SYDVKM. The CDR3: CASSLGGQGLVFGQYF. CDR3 nucleotide sequence: TGTGCCAGCAGTTTAGGCGGGCAGGGGTTAGTTTTTGGGCAGTACTTC.

The J gene is TRBJ2-4, the V gene TRBV30; a possible D gene is TRBD2 (7 bases). Judging by the DNA end, TRBJ2-7 fits better; the J call may be wrong. CDR3 length: 13 residues. CDR1 and CDR2 from the germline V gene are GTSNPN and SVGIG (reference sequence). The chain's CDR3 is CAWSVAGTSEQYF. The DNA for the CDR3 is TGTGCCTGGAGTGTAGCGGGGACATCCGAGCAGTACTTC.

This clonotype came up a few times. The gene calls are TRBV6-5 and TRBJ2-3; 9 positions agree with TRBD1. Germline CDR1 reads MNHEY; CDR2 reads SVGAGI. This CDR3 contains 15 residues. Trimming removed 4 bases from V and 1 base from J; junction bases left unmatched: 3. The CDR3 protein is CASSWDRVGTDTQYF. In nucleotides, the CDR3 is TGTGCCAGCAGTTGGGACAGGGTGGGCACAGATACGCAGTATTTT.

This clonotype occurred a few times. The J gene is TRBJ2-3, the V gene TRBV27; 11 positions agree with TRBD2. The junction had 8 bases not matched to a gene; V was cut back by 5 bases and J by 4 bases. In germline, CDR1 is MNHEY, CDR2 SMNVEV (reference sequence). This CDR3 has 16 amino acids. CDR3 in amino acids: CASSRRLAGPPDTQYF. The CDR3, as DNA: TGTGCCAGCAGTCGGAGACTAGCGGGGCCCCCAGATACGCAGTATTTT.

V is TRBV9 and J is TRBJ2-2; 9 bases align to TRBD1. Germline trimming cut 3 bases from V and 6 bases from J; bases unmatched to any gene: 3. The CDR3 spans 14 residues. Germline CDR1 SGDLS, CDR2 YYNGEE. The CDR3, as DNA: TGTGCCAGCAGCGCACAGGGGGCCCCCGGGGAGCTGTTTTTT. Its translation: CASSAQGAPGELFF.

The rearrangement uses TRBV29-1 and TRBJ2-2; 9 nucleotides align to TRBD1. The CDR3 consists of 13 residues. Germline CDR1 is SQVTM and CDR2 is ANQGSEA. Germline trimming cut 8 bases from V and 4 bases from J; bases unmatched to any gene: 5. CDR3 sequence reads: CSTWTGATGELFF. For the CDR3, the DNA is TGCAGCACCTGGACAGGGGCCACCGGGGAGCTGTTTTTT.

About this clonotype itself: One base away lies a much larger clone, so this may be a sequencing read error. The genes are TRBV6-2 or TRBV6-3 and TRBJ2-7; 8 nucleotides align to TRBD1. The CDR3 contains 16 residues. Germline-derived CDR1 and CDR2 are MNHEY and SVGEGT. The CDR3 is CASRSPGQASSYKQYF. The CDR3 region has the DNA TGTGCCAGCAGATCGCCGGGACAGGCGAGCTCCTACAAGCAGTACTTC.

As to this clonotype: Relative to the germline gene, one junction end is altered; a read error may explain this. The genes are TRBV9 and TRBJ1-6; no clear D. The germline V gene has CDR1 SGDLS and CDR2 YYNGEE. This CDR3 contains 13 residues. The chain's CDR3 is CACSVGGNSPLHF. The CDR3 DNA follows: TGTGCCTGCAGCGTAGGAGGGAATTCACCCCTCCACTTT.

This chain joins TRBV20-1 and TRBJ1-4; 7 nucleotides match TRBD1. The CDR3 spans 15 residues. Germline lookup yields CDR1 DFQATT and CDR2 SNEGSKA (reference sequence). The V segment lost 4 bases and the J segment 8 bases; nucleotides outside the gene matches: 13. The CDR3 region is CSATRQGLRREKLFF. DNA for the CDR3: TGCAGTGCTACCCGACAGGGTCTACGGAGGGAAAAACTGTTTTTT.

As to this clonotype: Since a much larger clone is just one base distant, this may be a read error. This sequence joins TRBV18 and TRBJ2-1; D is perhaps TRBD1 (5 bases). The germline CDR1 and CDR2 sequences are KGHSH and LQKENI. This CDR3 contains 16 residues. V shed 3 bases and J shed 3 bases, with 15 bases lying between them. CDR3 region: CASSPRTVQGYNEQFF. As DNA, the CDR3 is TGTGCCAGCTCACCGCGGACGGTGCAGGGCTACAATGAGCAGTTCTTC.

This clonotype occurred a few times. The chain links TRBV4-3 to TRBJ1-2, with D unclear. The germline gives CDR1 LGHNA, CDR2 YSLEER. The CDR3 is made up of 15 amino acids. V lost 1 base, J lost 2 bases, and 11 bases lay in between. The CDR3 region is CASSQAYTENYGYTF. In nucleotides, the CDR3 is TGCGCCAGCAGCCAAGCCTACACTGAAAACTATGGCTACACCTTC.

This clonotype was found a few times. The chain links TRBV7-9 to TRBJ2-5, with 8 positions matching TRBD2. V gave up 1 base and J gave up 1 base; unmatched junction bases: 5. The V gene's germline CDR1 is SEHNR and CDR2 FQNEAQ (reference sequence). This CDR3 is built from 16 residues. In DNA, the CDR3 is TGTGCCAGCAGCTTAGTTTCTGCGGGAGGCCAAGAGACCCAGTACTTC. This codes for CASSLVSAGGQETQYF.

This clonotype was recorded only once. The chain combines TRBV14 with TRBJ2-3; 7 bases are shared with TRBD1. The CDR3 is made up of 16 amino acids. V was clipped by 4 bases and J by 2 bases; unmatched bases: 9. Germline CDR1 and CDR2: SGHDN and FVKESK. The CDR3 spells CASSLRDRAHTDTQYF. The CDR3 nucleotides read TGTGCCAGCAGCCTACGAGACAGGGCTCACACAGATACGCAGTATTTT.

The chain joins TRBV10-3 to TRBJ2-3, with 12 nucleotides matching TRBD1. Germline V gene data show CDR1 as ENHRY and CDR2 as SYGVKD. V lost 7 bases, J lost 4 bases, and 6 bases stayed unmatched. The length of the CDR3 is 15 residues. The CDR3 DNA is TGTGCCATCACCAAGGGACAGGGGGCCGCAGATACGCAGTATTTT. This gives the protein CAITKGQGAADTQYF.

Note on this clonotype: This may come from a read error, since a much larger clone is one base off. The chain links TRBV7-2 to TRBJ2-7; 7 nucleotides line up with TRBD1. The CDR3 covers 12 residues. Germline lookup yields CDR1 SGHTA and CDR2 FQGNSA. The trim removed 5 bases at V and 5 bases at J, leaving 3 bases unmatched. The CDR3 region has the DNA TGTGCCAGCAGCAACAGGGGTGACGAGCAGTACTTC. Translation: CASSNRGDEQYF.

This chain joins TRBV6-5 and TRBJ2-7; the D call may be TRBD1 or TRBD2 (6 bases each). Germline V gene lookup returns CDR1 MNHEY and CDR2 SVGAGI. Trimming left V 7 bases short and J 5 bases short, with 18 bases between. This CDR3 has 14 residues. Here the CDR3 reads CASKSVGGLDEQYF. The DNA for the CDR3 is TGTGCCAGCAAGTCCGTTGGGGGGCTCGACGAGCAGTACTTC.

This rearrangement joins TRBV6-5 to TRBJ2-7; a weak D match, TRBD2 (5 bases). The J call may be mistaken, given a closer DNA end match to TRBJ2-5. The CDR3 totals 14 residues. Germline-derived CDR1 and CDR2 are MNHEY and SVGAGI. The CDR3 loop is CASSYSGVSETQYF. The CDR3 DNA sequence: TGTGCCAGCAGTTACTCGGGAGTATCAGAGACCCAGTACTTC.